This is a list of T cell receptor beta chains from one sample in a study of cytomegalovirus exposure and HLA in healthy donors. Profiled with immunoSEQ multiplex PCR; TCRdb holds only in-frame clones, not every one. The sample gives 200,000 or so clones, approximately 83% of which show up once; approximately 1.4% is in the top ten. Sequencing was performed on PBMCs. These receptors all stem from a girl under 18 in good health and CMV-seronegative. The CDR3 runs from the conserved cysteine through the conserved F or W. A D gene is named only where the DNA matches it firmly. Not all rows give a size; the values are once, few, many and, for expanded clones, a class.

D gene	V gene	J gene	clone size	CDR3 protein	CDR3 DNA
TRBD2	TRBV19	TRBJ2-2	once	CASSIPKAGVFGELFF	TGTGCCAGTAGTATTCCAAAAGCGGGAGTTTTCGGGGAGCTGTTTTTT
NA	TRBV28	TRBJ2-5	NA	CASSSTTAYQETQYF	TGTGCCAGCAGTTCCACGACAGCCTACCAAGAGACCCAGTACTTC
NA	TRBV6-5	TRBJ2-6	NA	CASSPGQTGANVLTF	TGTGCCAGCAGTCCAGGACAAACTGGGGCCAACGTCCTGACTTTC
TRBD1	TRBV30	TRBJ2-7	NA	CAWSVQGAVTYEQYF	TGTGCCTGGAGTGTTCAGGGGGCCGTGACCTACGAGCAGTACTTC
NA	TRBV6-1	TRBJ2-3	NA	CASSEPHPAGRMTDTQYF	TGTGCCAGCAGTGAACCGCACCCAGCCGGGAGAATGACAGATACGCAGTATTTT
NA	TRBV7-2	TRBJ2-4	few	CASSLEPGLGYF	TGTGCCAGCAGCTTAGAGCCGGGGTTGGGGTACTTC
NA	TRBV6-1	TRBJ2-7	NA	CASMSGVYEQYF	TGTGCCAGCATGTCGGGAGTCTACGAGCAGTACTTC
NA	TRBV7-2	TRBJ2-3	NA	CASSLARGRTDTQYF	TGTGCCAGCAGCTTAGCTCGGGGAAGGACAGATACGCAGTATTTT
NA	TRBV6-6	TRBJ1-1	NA	CASRKLIGENTEAFF	TGTGCCAGCAGAAAGTTAATAGGGGAGAACACTGAAGCTTTCTTT
TRBD1	TRBV6-5	TRBJ1-1	few	CASSSGQGWTEAFF	TGTGCCAGCAGTTCTGGACAGGGTTGGACTGAAGCTTTCTTT
TRBD2	TRBV28	TRBJ2-1	NA	CASRTTSGNEFF	TGTGCCAGCAGGACGACTAGCGGGAACGAGTTCTTC
NA	TRBV5-1	TRBJ2-7	NA	CASSPEGTVSYEQYF	TGCGCCAGCAGCCCTGAGGGTACGGTCTCCTACGAGCAGTACTTC
TRBD2	TRBV28	TRBJ2-1	once	CASSFATSGSWSQYNEQFF	TGTGCCAGCAGTTTCGCGACTAGCGGGAGTTGGTCCCAGTACAATGAGCAGTTCTTC
NA	TRBV28	TRBJ2-7	NA	CASSPRVAESYEQYF	TGTGCCAGCAGTCCCCGGGTAGCGGAATCCTACGAGCAGTACTTC
NA	TRBV28	TRBJ2-7	NA	CASNDDLDEQYF	TGTGCCAGCAACGATGATTTAGATGAGCAGTACTTC
NA	TRBV14	TRBJ1-1	NA	CASSPRPGAAEAFF	TGTGCCAGCAGCCCCCGTCCAGGGGCAGCTGAAGCTTTCTTT
TRBD1	TRBV7-2	TRBJ2-1	NA	CASRQTGVNEQFF	TGTGCCAGCAGACAAACAGGGGTCAATGAGCAGTTCTTC
NA	TRBV10-2	TRBJ1-1	NA	CASSQGNTEAFF	TGCGCCAGCAGCCAGGGAAACACTGAAGCTTTCTTT
TRBD1	TRBV7-9	TRBJ1-6	NA	CASSLVGDRNSPLHF	TGTGCCAGCAGCTTAGTCGGGGACAGAAATTCACCCCTCCACTTT
TRBD2	TRBV9	TRBJ2-2	NA	CASSVLAGVIGTGELFF	TGTGCCAGCAGCGTCCTAGCGGGAGTAATTGGGACCGGGGAGCTGTTTTTT
TRBD1	TRBV27	TRBJ1-1	NA	CASRLETGVGTEAFF	TGTGCCAGCAGATTAGAGACAGGGGTTGGGACTGAAGCTTTCTTT
NA	TRBV30	TRBJ2-1	once	CAWNPDSSYNEQFF	TGTGCCTGGAACCCCGACAGCTCCTACAATGAGCAGTTCTTC
NA	TRBV6-6	TRBJ1-2	NA	CASSYLKGYTF	TGTGCCAGCAGCTACCTAAAAGGCTACACCTTC
TRBD1	TRBV6-5	TRBJ1-2	NA	CASSVTGRDGYTF	TGTGCCAGCAGTGTGACAGGGCGAGATGGCTACACCTTC